Shown below are 21 T cell receptor beta chains from a single sample sequenced in a study of response to subunit inactivated influenza vaccine. In TCRdb, the RT-PCR reads were re-called with MiXCR into one record per CDR3 protein. Among under 550,000 distinct CDR3 sequences listed, 7.5% to 8.5% were seen once. The input for sequencing was PBMCs from blood, taken 23 to 25 months after vaccination. Source of these receptors: a man between 45 and 75 years old who received an inactivated influenza vaccine.

The chain uses TRBV7-9 and TRBJ1-6; D is unresolved. V was cut by 1 base and J by 13 bases, with 8 bases left in between. CDR1 is SEHNR, CDR2 FQNEAQ, per germline (reference sequence). The CDR3 covers 12 residues. The CDR3 coding sequence is TGTGCCAGCAGCTTAGGTCCTCCGCCCCTCCACTTT. This codes for CASSLGPPPLHF.

The sample holds a few counts of this clonotype. The genes are TRBV9 and TRBJ2-5, with 10 bases matching TRBD1. The CDR3 contains 15 residues. V gave up 0 bases and J gave up 2 bases; unmatched junction bases: 1. Germline values: CDR1 SGDLS, CDR2 YYNGEE. The CDR3 is CASSVVGQGQETQYF. The CDR3, as DNA: TGTGCCAGCAGCGTAGTGGGACAGGGGCAAGAGACCCAGTACTTC.

The chain combines TRBV7-9 with TRBJ2-1, with D perhaps TRBD1 (5 bases). Germline loops: CDR1 SEHNR, CDR2 FQNEAQ (reference sequence). This CDR3 has 15 amino acids. V lost 1 base to trimming and J lost 10 bases, with 17 bases between them. CDR3 sequence: CASSLEGRGQREQFF. DNA of the CDR3: TGTGCCAGCAGCTTAGAAGGCCGAGGACAACGGGAGCAGTTCTTC.

This clonotype was detected many times. The V gene is TRBV7-8, the J gene TRBJ1-2; no clear D gene. Trimming stripped 5 bases from V and 4 bases from J, with 11 bases between. Germline V gene lookup returns CDR1 SGHVS and CDR2 FQNEAQ. The CDR3 consists of 13 residues. CDR3 region: CASSVRVSYGYTF. CDR3 in DNA: TGTGCCAGCAGCGTAAGGGTGTCCTATGGCTACACCTTC.

This clonotype was seen more than once but under ten times. This chain joins TRBV6-5 and TRBJ1-4; 9 nucleotides agree with TRBD1. Looked up from germline, CDR1 is MNHEY and CDR2 is SVGAGI. V gave up 3 bases and J gave up 7 bases; unmatched junction bases: 6. This CDR3 is built from 15 residues. The CDR3 reads CASSYIGTGSEKLFF. In DNA form, the CDR3 reads TGTGCCAGCAGTTATATTGGGACAGGGAGTGAAAAACTGTTTTTT.

The chain combines TRBV15 with TRBJ2-7; D may be TRBD1 (6 bases). The ends were cut back, 0 bases at V and 4 bases at J, with 10 bases in the middle. The CDR3 has 14 residues. Germline CDR1 and CDR2: LNHNV and YYDKDF (reference sequence). The CDR3 protein is CATSREPQGYEQYF. In nucleotides, the CDR3 is TGTGCCACCAGCAGAGAACCACAGGGATACGAGCAGTACTTC.

This clonotype was recorded many times. The chain links TRBV6-5 to TRBJ1-6; D gene ambiguous. In germline, CDR1 is MNHEY, CDR2 SVGAGI. The CDR3 spans 14 residues. Deletions cut 4 bases from V and 5 bases from J, with 9 bases between. CDR3 in amino acids: CASSSPLDNSPLHF. In nucleotides, the CDR3 is TGTGCCAGCAGTTCCCCCCTGGATAATTCACCCCTCCACTTT.

The chain combines TRBV5-1 with TRBJ2-5, with TRBD2 matching over 8 bases. V dropped 3 bases and J dropped 2; count of bases not matched to a gene: 3. This CDR3 is built from 14 residues. Germline V gives CDR1 SGHRS, CDR2 YFSETQ. CDR3 bases: TGCGCCAGCAGCTCGGCGGGGGGTCAAGAGACCCAGTACTTC. The encoded protein is CASSSAGGQETQYF.

The chain employs TRBV4-3 and TRBJ2-3, with D perhaps assigned TRBD1 or TRBD2 (5 bases each). Germline V CDR1 and CDR2: LGHNA, YSLEER. Trimming removed 5 bases at V and 3 bases at J, with 18 bases between. CDR3 length equals 16 residues. CDR3 bases: TGCGCCAGCAGCTTGCCGGGACCTACAAGAACAGATACGCAGTATTTT. Translation: CASSLPGPTRTDTQYF.

In this sample, this clonotype turned up once. The chain recombines TRBV9 with TRBJ2-1; 11 bases are shared with TRBD2. V gave up 0 bases and J gave up 6 bases; unmatched junction bases: 8. This CDR3 has 17 amino acids. Germline assignment: CDR1 SGDLS and CDR2 YYNGEE. The CDR3 loop is CASSVGLAGSKGNEQFF. The CDR3 nucleotides are TGTGCCAGCAGCGTAGGACTAGCGGGAAGCAAGGGCAATGAGCAGTTCTTC. Together with reference TRBV9 and TRBJ2-1, the CDR3 gives the full variable domain: DSGVTQTPKHLITATGQRVTLRCSPRSGDLSVYWYQQSLDQGLQFLIQYYNGEERAKGNILERFSAQQFPDLHSELNLSSLELGDSALYFCASSVGLAGSKGNEQFFGPGTRLTVL.

The chain recombines TRBV7-9 with TRBJ2-1; 11 nucleotides align to TRBD2. This CDR3 comprises 14 residues. Trimming at V came to 3 bases and at J to 10 bases, leaving 5 bases not matched to a gene. Germline lookup yields CDR1 SEHNR and CDR2 FQNEAQ (reference sequence). Here the CDR3 DNA reads TGTGCCAGCAGCTTCGGACTAGCGGGTCGGGAGCAGTTCTTC. It translates to CASSFGLAGREQFF.

This clonotype was picked up a small number of times. V is TRBV19 and J is TRBJ2-7; unclear D gene. Germline loops: CDR1 LNHDA, CDR2 SQIVND (reference sequence). V was pared by 0 bases and J by 2 bases, with 11 bases between. The CDR3 length is 15 residues. The CDR3 DNA sequence: TGTGCCAGTAGTATAGATCTAGGTGTGACCTACGAGCAGTACTTC. The encoded protein is CASSIDLGVTYEQYF.

This clonotype was detected ten times or more. This chain joins TRBV10-3 and TRBJ1-6, with D unresolved. Looked up from germline, CDR1 is ENHRY and CDR2 is SYGVKD. The CDR3 is 14 amino acids. V shed 2 bases and J shed 6 bases, with 8 bases lying between them. CDR3 region: CAISENSRNSPLHF. DNA for the CDR3: TGTGCCATCAGTGAGAACAGCCGTAATTCACCCCTCCACTTT.

Ten or more counts support this clonotype. The chain combines TRBV11-2 with TRBJ1-1; TRBD1 might be the D (6 bases). Germline loops: CDR1 SGHAT, CDR2 FQNNGV. Trimming cost V 5 bases and J 5 bases, with 24 bases left between them. The CDR3 loop spans 17 amino acids. CDR3 region: CASSHRRGGLIETEAFF. The CDR3 nucleotides are TGTGCCAGCAGCCATAGGAGGGGGGGCTTGATCGAAACTGAAGCTTTCTTT. Based on the CDR3 plus reference TRBV11-2 and TRBJ1-1, the full variable domain is EAGVAQSPRYKIIEKRQSVAFWCNPISGHATLYWYQQILGQGPKLLIQFQNNGVVDDSQLPKDRFSAERLKGVDSTLKIQPAKLEDSAVYLCASSHRRGGLIETEAFFGQGTRLTVV.

The V and J genes are TRBV20-1 and TRBJ2-2; perhaps TRBD2 as D (6 bases). The CDR3 runs 16 residues. V shed 1 base and J shed 4 bases, with 16 bases lying between them. The germline V gene encodes CDR1 DFQATT and CDR2 SNEGSKA (reference sequence). The CDR3 loop reads CSARGGLASSTGELFF. In DNA form, the CDR3 reads TGCAGTGCTAGAGGTGGGCTAGCGAGTTCCACCGGGGAGCTGTTTTTT.

This clonotype has only a few counts. The chain combines TRBV4-3 with TRBJ1-1, with D unresolved. Trimming stripped 0 bases from V and 0 bases from J, with 11 bases between. Germline-derived CDR1 and CDR2 are LGHNA and YSLEER. This CDR3 has 16 amino acids. Here the CDR3 DNA reads TGCGCCAGCAGCCAAGAGGTCGGAGACATGAACACTGAAGCTTTCTTT. This codes for CASSQEVGDMNTEAFF.

V gene TRBV5-1 combines with J gene TRBJ1-5; D may be TRBD1 (6 bases). The V end was cut by 4 bases, the J end by 9 bases, with 17 bases between. Germline assignment: CDR1 SGHRS and CDR2 YFSETQ. This CDR3 is built from 14 residues. The CDR3 loop is CASSLGHQPRPQHF. CDR3 nucleotides: TGCGCCAGCAGCCTGGGACACCAACCCCGGCCCCAGCATTTT.

The V call is TRBV25-1, the J call TRBJ2-3; D not certain. This CDR3 has 15 residues. The germline gives CDR1 MGHDK, CDR2 SYGVNS. V lost 2 bases, J lost 0 bases, and 9 bases lay in between. The CDR3 DNA sequence: TGTGCCAGCAGTGAACATTGGGGAAGCACAGATACGCAGTATTTT. It specifies CASSEHWGSTDTQYF.

The chain has TRBV7-9 and TRBJ2-1; 11 nucleotides align to TRBD2. The germline gives CDR1 SEHNR, CDR2 FQNEAQ (reference sequence). V shed 8 bases and J 0 bases; nucleotides not matched to a gene: 9. The CDR3 is 17 residues long. The CDR3 here is CASPGTSGPSSYNEQFF. The CDR3 DNA sequence: TGTGCCAGCCCGGGGACTAGCGGCCCTAGCTCCTACAATGAGCAGTTCTTC. Supplemented by reference TRBV7-9 and TRBJ2-1, the full variable domain reads DTGVSQNPRHKITKRGQNVTFRCDPISEHNRLYWYRQTLGQGPEFLTYFQNEAQLEKSRLLSDRFSAERPKGSFSTLEIQRTEQGDSAMYLCASPGTSGPSSYNEQFFGPGTRLTVL.

The chain joins TRBV28 to TRBJ1-2; 8 positions match TRBD1. The germline CDR1 and CDR2 sequences are MDHEN and SYDVKM. Unmatched junction bases numbered 7, after V lost 5 bases and J lost 8 bases. This CDR3 comprises 13 residues. The CDR3 DNA reads as TGTGCCAGCAGTCCAGGGGGCTGGTTAGGCTACACCTTC. As protein: CASSPGGWLGYTF.

This clonotype appeared a few times. This chain links TRBV4-3 with TRBJ2-7; perhaps TRBD1 as D (6 bases). The CDR3 has 16 residues. The germline V gene encodes CDR1 LGHNA and CDR2 YSLEER. The V and J ends lost 0 bases and 2 bases respectively, with 14 bases between them. CDR3 protein: CASSQEWTDEAYEQYF. CDR3 DNA: TGCGCCAGCAGCCAAGAGTGGACAGACGAAGCCTACGAGCAGTACTTC.